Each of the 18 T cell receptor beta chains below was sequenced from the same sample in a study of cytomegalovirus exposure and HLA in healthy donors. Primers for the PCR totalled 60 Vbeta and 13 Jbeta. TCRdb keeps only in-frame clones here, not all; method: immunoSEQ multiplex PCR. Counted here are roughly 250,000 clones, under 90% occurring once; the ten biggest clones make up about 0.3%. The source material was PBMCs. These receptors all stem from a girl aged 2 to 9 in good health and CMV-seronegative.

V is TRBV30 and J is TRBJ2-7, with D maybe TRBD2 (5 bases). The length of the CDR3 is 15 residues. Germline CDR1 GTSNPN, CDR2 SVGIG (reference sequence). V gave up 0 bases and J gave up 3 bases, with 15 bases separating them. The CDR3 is CAWSVEGAGYYEQYF. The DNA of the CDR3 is TGTGCCTGGAGTGTTGAGGGTGCGGGTTACTACGAGCAGTACTTC.

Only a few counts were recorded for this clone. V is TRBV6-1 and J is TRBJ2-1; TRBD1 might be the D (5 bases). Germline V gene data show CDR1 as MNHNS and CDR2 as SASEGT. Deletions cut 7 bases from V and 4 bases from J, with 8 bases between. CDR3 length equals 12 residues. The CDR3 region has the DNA TGTGCCAGCACCACAGGATACAATGAGCAGTTCTTC. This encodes CASTTGYNEQFF.

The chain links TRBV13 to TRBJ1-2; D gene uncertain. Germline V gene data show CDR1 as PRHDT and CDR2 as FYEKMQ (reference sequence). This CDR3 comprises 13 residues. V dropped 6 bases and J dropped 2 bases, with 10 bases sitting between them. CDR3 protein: CASSPVGNYGYTF. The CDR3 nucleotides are TGTGCCAGCAGTCCGGTGGGCAACTATGGCTACACCTTC.

Written as DNA, the CDR3 is TGTGCCAGCAGCTTAGCCGGGCTAGCGGGGGCCACAGATACGCAGTATTTT. It is translated as CASSLAGLAGATDTQYF. The rearrangement links TRBV7-2 to TRBJ2-3, with 10 bases fitting TRBD2. The CDR3 extends over 17 amino acids. J gave up 2 bases and V 0 bases, and 5 bases lay outside the gene matches. Germline lookup yields CDR1 SGHTA and CDR2 FQGNSA.

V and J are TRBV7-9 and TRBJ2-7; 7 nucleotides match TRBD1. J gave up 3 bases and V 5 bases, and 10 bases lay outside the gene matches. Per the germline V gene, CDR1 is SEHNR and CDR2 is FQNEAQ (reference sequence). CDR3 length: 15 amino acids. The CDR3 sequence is CASSHPPTGYYEQYF. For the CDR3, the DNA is TGTGCCAGCAGCCACCCTCCGACAGGGTACTACGAGCAGTACTTC.

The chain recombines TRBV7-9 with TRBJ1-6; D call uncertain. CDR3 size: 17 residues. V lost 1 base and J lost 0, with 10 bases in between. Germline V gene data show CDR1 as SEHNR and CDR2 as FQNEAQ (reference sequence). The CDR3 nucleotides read TGTGCCAGCAGCTTAGTCTGGCAAAGCTCCTATAATTCACCCCTCCACTTT. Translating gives CASSLVWQSSYNSPLHF.

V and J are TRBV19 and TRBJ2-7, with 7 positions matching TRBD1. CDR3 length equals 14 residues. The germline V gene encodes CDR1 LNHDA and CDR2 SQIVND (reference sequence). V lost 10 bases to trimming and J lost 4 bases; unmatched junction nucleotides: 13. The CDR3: CATAETGIVYEQYF. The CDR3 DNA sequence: TGTGCCACCGCGGAGACAGGGATAGTTTACGAGCAGTACTTC.

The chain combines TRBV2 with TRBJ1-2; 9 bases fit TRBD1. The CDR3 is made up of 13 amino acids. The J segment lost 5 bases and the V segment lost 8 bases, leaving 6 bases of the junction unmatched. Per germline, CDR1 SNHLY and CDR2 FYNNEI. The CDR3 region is CASSGQGFYGYTF. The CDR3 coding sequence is TGTGCCAGCTCGGGACAGGGTTTTTATGGCTACACCTTC. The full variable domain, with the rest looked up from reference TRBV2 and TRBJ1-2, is EPEVTQTPSHQVTQMGQEVILRCVPISNHLYFYWYRQILGQKVEFLVSFYNNEISEKSEIFDDQFSVERPDGSNFTLKIRSTKLEDSAMYFCASSGQGFYGYTFGSGTRLTVV.

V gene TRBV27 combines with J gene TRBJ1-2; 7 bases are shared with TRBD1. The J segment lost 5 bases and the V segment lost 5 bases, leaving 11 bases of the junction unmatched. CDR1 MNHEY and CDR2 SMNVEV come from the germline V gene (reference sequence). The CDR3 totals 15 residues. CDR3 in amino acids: CASSPGQGVLYGYTF. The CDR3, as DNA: TGTGCCAGCAGTCCCGGGCAGGGGGTTTTGTATGGCTACACCTTC.

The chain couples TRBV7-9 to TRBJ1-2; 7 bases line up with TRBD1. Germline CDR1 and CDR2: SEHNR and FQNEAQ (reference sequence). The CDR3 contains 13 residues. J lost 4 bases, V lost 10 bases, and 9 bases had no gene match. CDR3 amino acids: CATKKGQIYGYTF. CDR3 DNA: TGTGCCACCAAAAAGGGACAGATCTATGGCTACACCTTC.

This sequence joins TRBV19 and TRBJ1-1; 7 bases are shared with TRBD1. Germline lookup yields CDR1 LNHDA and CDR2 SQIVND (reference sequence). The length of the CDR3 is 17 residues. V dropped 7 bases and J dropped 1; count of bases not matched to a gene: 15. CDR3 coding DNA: TGTGCCAGTAAACCGACAGGGCTCAACCGTCCGAACACTGAAGCTTTCTTT. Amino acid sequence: CASKPTGLNRPNTEAFF.

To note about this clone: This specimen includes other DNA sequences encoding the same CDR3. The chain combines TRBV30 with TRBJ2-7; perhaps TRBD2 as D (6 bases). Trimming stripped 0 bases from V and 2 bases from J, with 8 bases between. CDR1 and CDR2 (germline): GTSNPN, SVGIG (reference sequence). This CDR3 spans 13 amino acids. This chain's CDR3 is CAWSVSGPYEQYF. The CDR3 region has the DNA TGTGCCTGGAGTGTTAGCGGTCCCTACGAGCAGTACTTC.

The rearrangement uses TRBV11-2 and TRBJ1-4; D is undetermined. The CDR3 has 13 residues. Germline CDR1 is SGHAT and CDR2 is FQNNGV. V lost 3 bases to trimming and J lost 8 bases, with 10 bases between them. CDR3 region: CASSLASGEKLFF. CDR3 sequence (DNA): TGTGCCAGCAGCTTGGCGTCAGGCGAAAAACTGTTTTTT.

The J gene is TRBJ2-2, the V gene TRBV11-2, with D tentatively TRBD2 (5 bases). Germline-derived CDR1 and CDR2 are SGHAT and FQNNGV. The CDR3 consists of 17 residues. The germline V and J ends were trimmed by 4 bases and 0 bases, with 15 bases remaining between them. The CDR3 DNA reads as TGTGCCAGCAGCTCAATCGGGAAACTACCGAACACCGGGGAGCTGTTTTTT. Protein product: CASSSIGKLPNTGELFF.

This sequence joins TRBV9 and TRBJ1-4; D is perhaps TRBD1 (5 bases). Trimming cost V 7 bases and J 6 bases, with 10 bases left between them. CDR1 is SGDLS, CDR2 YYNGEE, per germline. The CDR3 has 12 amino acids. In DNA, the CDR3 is TGTGCCAGCTCTTCGACAGATGAAAAACTGTTTTTT. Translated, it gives CASSSTDEKLFF.

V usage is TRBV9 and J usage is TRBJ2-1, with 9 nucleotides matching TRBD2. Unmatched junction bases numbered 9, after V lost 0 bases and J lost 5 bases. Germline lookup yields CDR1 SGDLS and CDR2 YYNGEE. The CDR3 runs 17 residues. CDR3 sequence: CASSVVTSSGTDNEQFF. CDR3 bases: TGTGCCAGCAGCGTAGTCACTTCTAGCGGGACAGACAATGAGCAGTTCTTC.

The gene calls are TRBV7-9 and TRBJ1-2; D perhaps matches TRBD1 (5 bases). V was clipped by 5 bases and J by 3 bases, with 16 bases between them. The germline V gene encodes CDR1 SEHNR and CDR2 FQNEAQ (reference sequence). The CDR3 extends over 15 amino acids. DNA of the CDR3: TGTGCCAGCAGCCTGTCTGAGGAGGGGTACTATGGCTACACCTTC. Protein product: CASSLSEEGYYGYTF.

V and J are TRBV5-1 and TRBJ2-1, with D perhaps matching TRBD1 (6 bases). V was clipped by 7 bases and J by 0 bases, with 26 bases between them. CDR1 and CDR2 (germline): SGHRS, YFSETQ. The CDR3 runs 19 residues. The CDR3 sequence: CASGTDQGSSRFSYNEQFF. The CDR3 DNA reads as TGCGCCAGCGGCACAGACCAGGGGTCGAGTAGGTTCTCCTACAATGAGCAGTTCTTC.